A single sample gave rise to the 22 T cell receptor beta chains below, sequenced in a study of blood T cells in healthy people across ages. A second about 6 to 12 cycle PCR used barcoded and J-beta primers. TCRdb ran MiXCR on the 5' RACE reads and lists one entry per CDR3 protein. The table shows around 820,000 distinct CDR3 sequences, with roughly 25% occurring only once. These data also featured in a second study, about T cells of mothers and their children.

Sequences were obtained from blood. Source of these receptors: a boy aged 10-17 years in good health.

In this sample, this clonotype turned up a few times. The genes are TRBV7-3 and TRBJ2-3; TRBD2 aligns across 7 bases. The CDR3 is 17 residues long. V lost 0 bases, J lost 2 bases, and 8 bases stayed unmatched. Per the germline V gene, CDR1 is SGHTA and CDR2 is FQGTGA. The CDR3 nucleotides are TGTGCCAGCAGCTTAACGAGAAGCGGGGTTCCCACAGATACGCAGTATTTT. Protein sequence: CASSLTRSGVPTDTQYF.

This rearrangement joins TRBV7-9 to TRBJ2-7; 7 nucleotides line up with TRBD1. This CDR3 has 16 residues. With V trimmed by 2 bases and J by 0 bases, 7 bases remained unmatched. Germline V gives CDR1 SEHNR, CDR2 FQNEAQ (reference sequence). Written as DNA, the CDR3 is TGTGCCAGCAGCTTATTTACAGGGGTCAGCTCCTACGAGCAGTACTTC. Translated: CASSLFTGVSSYEQYF. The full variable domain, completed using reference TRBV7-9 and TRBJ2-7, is DTGVSQNPRHKITKRGQNVTFRCDPISEHNRLYWYRQTLGQGPEFLTYFQNEAQLEKSRLLSDRFSAERPKGSFSTLEIQRTEQGDSAMYLCASSLFTGVSSYEQYFGPGTRLTVT.

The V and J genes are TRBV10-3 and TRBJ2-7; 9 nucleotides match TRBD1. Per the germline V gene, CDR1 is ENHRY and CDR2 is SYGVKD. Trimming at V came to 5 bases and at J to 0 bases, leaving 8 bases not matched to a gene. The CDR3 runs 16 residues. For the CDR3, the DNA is TGTGCCATCAGTAAAGGGACAGGGTTTAGCTCCTACGAGCAGTACTTC. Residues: CAISKGTGFSSYEQYF.

The CDR3 reads CASKPGTSGVSSYNEQFF. CDR3 bases: TGTGCCAGCAAACCAGGGACTAGCGGCGTCAGCTCCTACAATGAGCAGTTCTTC. The chain uses TRBV3-1 and TRBJ2-1, with TRBD2 matching 11 bases. Germline V gene sequence: CDR1 LGHDT, CDR2 YNNKEL (reference sequence). The CDR3 length is 18 residues. J gave up 0 bases and V 7 bases, and 11 bases lay outside the gene matches.

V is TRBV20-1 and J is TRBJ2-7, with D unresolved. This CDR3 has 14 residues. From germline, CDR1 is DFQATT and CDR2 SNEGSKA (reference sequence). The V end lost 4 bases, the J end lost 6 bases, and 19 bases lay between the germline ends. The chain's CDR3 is CSAIRHQLVGEQYF. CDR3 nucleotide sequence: TGCAGTGCTATCCGACACCAATTAGTTGGCGAGCAGTACTTC.

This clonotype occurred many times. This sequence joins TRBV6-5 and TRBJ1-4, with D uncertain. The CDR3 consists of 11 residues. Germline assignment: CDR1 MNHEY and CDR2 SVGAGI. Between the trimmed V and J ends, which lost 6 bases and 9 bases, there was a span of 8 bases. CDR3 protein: CASRGGQKLFF. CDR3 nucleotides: TGTGCCAGCAGGGGAGGGCAAAAACTGTTTTTT.

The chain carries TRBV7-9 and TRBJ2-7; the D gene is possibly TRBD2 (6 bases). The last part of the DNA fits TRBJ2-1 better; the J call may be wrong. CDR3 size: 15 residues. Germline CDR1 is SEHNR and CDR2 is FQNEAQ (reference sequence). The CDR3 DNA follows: TGTGCCAGCAGCCATTTGCGGGAAGGCGGCCATGAGCAGTTCTTC. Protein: CASSHLREGGHEQFF.

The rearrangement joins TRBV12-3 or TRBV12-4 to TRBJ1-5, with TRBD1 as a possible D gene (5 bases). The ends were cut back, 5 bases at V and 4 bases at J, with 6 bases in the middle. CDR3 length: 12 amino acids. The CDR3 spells CASSRQNQPQHF. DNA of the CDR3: TGTGCCAGCAGTCGACAGAATCAGCCCCAGCATTTT.

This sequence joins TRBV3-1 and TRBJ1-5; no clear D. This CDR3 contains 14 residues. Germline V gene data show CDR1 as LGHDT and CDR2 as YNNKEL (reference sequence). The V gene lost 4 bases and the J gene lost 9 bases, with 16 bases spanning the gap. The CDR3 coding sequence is TGTGCCAGCAGCCCCGGAGGTCCCAGTTCGCCCCAGCATTTT. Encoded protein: CASSPGGPSSPQHF. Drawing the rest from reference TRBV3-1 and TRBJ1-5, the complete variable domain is DTAVSQTPKYLVTQMGNDKSIKCEQNLGHDTMYWYKQDSKKFLKIMFSYNNKELIINETVPNRFSPKSPDKAHLNLHINSLELGDSAVYFCASSPGGPSSPQHFGDGTRLSIL.

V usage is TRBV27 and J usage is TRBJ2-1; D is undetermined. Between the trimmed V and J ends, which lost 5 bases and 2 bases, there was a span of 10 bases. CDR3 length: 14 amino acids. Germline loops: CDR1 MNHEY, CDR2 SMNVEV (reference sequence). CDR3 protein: CASSHDWTYNEQFF. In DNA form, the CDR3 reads TGTGCCAGCAGTCATGACTGGACCTACAATGAGCAGTTCTTC.

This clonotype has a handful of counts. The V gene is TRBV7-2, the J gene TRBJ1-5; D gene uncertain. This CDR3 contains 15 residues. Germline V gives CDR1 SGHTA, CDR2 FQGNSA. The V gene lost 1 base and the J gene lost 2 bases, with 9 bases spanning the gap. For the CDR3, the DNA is TGTGCCAGCAGCTTAGAGGGTAACGGCAATCAGCCCCAGCATTTT. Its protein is CASSLEGNGNQPQHF.

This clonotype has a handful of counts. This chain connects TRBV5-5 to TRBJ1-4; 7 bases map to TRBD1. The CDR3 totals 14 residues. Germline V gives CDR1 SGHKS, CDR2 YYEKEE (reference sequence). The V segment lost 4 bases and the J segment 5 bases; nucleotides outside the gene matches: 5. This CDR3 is CASSEGQTNEKLFF. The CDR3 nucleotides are TGTGCCAGCAGCGAGGGACAGACGAATGAAAAACTGTTTTTT.

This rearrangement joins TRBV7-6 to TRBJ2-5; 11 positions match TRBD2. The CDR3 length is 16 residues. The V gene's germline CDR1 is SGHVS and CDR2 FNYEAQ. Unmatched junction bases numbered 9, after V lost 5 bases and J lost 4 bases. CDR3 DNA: TGTGCCAGCAGCCCTACGCTAGCGGGGGGTGCAGAGACCCAGTACTTC. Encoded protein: CASSPTLAGGAETQYF. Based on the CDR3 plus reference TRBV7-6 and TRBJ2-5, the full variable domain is GAGVSQSPRYKVTKRGQDVALRCDPISGHVSLYWYRQALGQGPEFLTYFNYEAQQDKSGLPNDRFSAERPEGSISTLTIQRTEQRDSAMYRCASSPTLAGGAETQYFGPGTRLLVL.

The CDR3 DNA reads as TGCAGCGTTCAAGGGGCCTACGAGCAGTACTTC. Translated: CSVQGAYEQYF. The rearrangement uses TRBV29-1 and TRBJ2-7; TRBD1 might be the D (5 bases). Germline V CDR1 and CDR2: SQVTM, ANQGSEA. Trimming took off 5 bases at V and 2 bases at J, with 7 bases between the two ends. This CDR3 contains 11 residues.

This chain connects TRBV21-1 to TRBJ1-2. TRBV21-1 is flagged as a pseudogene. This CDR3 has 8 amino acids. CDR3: CAIERYTF. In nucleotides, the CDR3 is TGTGCCATCGAGCGCTACACCTTC.

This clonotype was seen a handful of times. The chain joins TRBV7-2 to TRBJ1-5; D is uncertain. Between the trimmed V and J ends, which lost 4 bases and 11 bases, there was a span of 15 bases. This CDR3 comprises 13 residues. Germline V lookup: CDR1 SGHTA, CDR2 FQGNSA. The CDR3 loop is CASSSGEHRSQHF. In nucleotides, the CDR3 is TGTGCCAGCAGCTCGGGAGAGCACCGGTCCCAGCATTTT.

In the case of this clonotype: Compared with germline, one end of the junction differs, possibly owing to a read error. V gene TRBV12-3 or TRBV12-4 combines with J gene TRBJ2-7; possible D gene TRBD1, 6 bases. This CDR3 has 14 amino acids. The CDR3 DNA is TGTGCCAGCAGTTTCACAGGGAGCTCCTGCGAGCAGTACTTC. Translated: CASSFTGSSCEQYF.

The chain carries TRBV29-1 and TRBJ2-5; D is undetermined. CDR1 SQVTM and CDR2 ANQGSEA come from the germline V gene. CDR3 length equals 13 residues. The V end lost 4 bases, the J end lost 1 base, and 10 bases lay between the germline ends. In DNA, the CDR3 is TGCAGCGTTGGTGGCGGAGCCCAAGAGACCCAGTACTTC. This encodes CSVGGGAQETQYF.

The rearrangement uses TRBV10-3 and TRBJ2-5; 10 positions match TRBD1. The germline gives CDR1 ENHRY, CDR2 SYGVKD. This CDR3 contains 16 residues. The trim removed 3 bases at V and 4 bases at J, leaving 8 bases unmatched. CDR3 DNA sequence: TGTGCCATCAGTGAACCCGGGACAGGGGATGGAGAGACCCAGTACTTC. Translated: CAISEPGTGDGETQYF.

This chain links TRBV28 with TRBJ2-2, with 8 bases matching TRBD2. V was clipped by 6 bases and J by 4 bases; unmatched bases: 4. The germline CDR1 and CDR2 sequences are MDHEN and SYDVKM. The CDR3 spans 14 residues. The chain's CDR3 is CASRGGGTTGELFF. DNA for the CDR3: TGTGCCAGCAGGGGCGGGGGGACCACCGGGGAGCTGTTTTTT.

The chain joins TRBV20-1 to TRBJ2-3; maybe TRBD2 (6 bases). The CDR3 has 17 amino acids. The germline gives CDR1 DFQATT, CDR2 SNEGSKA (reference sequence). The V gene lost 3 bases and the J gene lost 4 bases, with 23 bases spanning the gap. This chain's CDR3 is CSASHAGQGVFPDTQYF. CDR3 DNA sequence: TGCAGTGCTAGTCATGCGGGGCAGGGAGTATTTCCAGATACGCAGTATTTT.

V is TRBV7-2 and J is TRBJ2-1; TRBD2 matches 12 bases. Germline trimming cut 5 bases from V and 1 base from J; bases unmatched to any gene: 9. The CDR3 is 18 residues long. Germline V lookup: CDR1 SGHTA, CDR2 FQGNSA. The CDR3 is CASSTPSGRARSYNEQFF. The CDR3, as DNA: TGTGCCAGCAGCACCCCTAGCGGGAGGGCCAGGTCCTACAATGAGCAGTTCTTC.